This TCR beta chain is drawn from a study of neurological immune-mediated disorders. This clonotype has ten or more counts. What it recognizes is unknown. Where libraries were unsorted, they were derived from 2 million PBMCs stored at -80 degrees C. Each CDR3 protein gets one entry after TCRdb re-called the 5' RACE reads with MiXCR. The sample has 50,000 to 75,000 distinct CDR3 sequences; approximately 3.7% are singletons. V lost 3 bases, J lost 3 bases, and 12 bases lay in between. This CDR3 has 16 amino acids. Study-wide results and limits: Grouping of repertoires by phylogeny put those of 18 of 34 multiple sclerosis patients into a single related-CDR3 cluster, a possible signature.

This sequence joins TRBV12-3 or TRBV12-4 and TRBJ1-6; D remains ambiguous. Sequencing used PBMCs. The sequence came from a man between 45 and 60 years old with multiple sclerosis. CDR3 residues: CASSLAGLIYNSPLHF. The DNA of the CDR3 is TGTGCCAGCAGTTTGGCAGGTTTAATCTATAATTCACCCCTCCACTTT.